This entry concerns a single TCR beta chain. The antigen is unknown. These data belong to a study of breast tumors, draining lymph nodes, adjacent tissues. Study results and caveats: Tumor and nontumor repertoires were significantly more similar in luminal-like than in basal-like breast cancer. Compared with lymph nodes, tumors were less diverse; compared with nontumor tissue, more.

Breast cancer patients provided tissue from their axillary draining lymph nodes. From the multiplex PCR reads, TCRdb called clonotypes with MiXCR, one entry per CDR3 protein. Counted here are 150,000 to 200,000 distinct CDR3 sequences, around a third occurring once; the ten biggest clones make up around 4.5%. The sequence derives from a female donor with breast cancer. Some clones in this sample may be carry-over from other donors' samples. What was sequenced was axillary lymph node tissue.

In nucleotides, the CDR3 is TGTGCCAGCAGTCACCCCTCGGGACTTCTCTACGAGCAGTACTTC. It yields the protein CASSHPSGLLYEQYF. This chain links TRBV6-2 or TRBV6-3 with TRBJ2-7; tentative D call: TRBD2 (6 bases). The germline gives CDR1 MNHEY, CDR2 SVGEGT. Trimming stripped 5 bases from V and 3 bases from J, with 17 bases between. The CDR3 contains 15 residues.